These T cell receptor beta chains were read from a single sample in a study of cytomegalovirus exposure and HLA in healthy donors. Only in-frame clones appear in the TCRdb table, and some are missing; sequencing was by immunoSEQ multiplex PCR. Of 80,000 to 100,000 clones detected, roughly four fifths appear once; the ten largest clones hold under 5.5%. Sequencing was done on a sample of PBMCs. The source is a middle-aged man in good health and CMV-seropositive. The CDR3 runs from the conserved cysteine through the conserved F or W. Each record gives: V gene, J gene, D gene, clone size, CDR3 protein, CDR3 DNA. The D gene is left open where the match is weak. Not all rows give a size; the values are once, few, many and, for expanded clones, a class.

>TRBV9|TRBJ2-3|.|.
CAINTQYF
TGTGCCATCAATACGCAGTATTTT
>TRBV5-6|TRBJ1-2|TRBD1|few
CASSLPVQGAVTF
TGTGCCAGCAGCTTGCCCGTACAGGGGGCCGTCACCTTC
>TRBV4-2|TRBJ2-3|.|once
CASSQGEKTDTQYF
TGTGCCAGCAGCCAAGGGGAGAAAACAGATACGCAGTATTTT
>TRBV9|TRBJ2-2|.|.
CASSEASVSGELFF
TGTGCCAGCAGCGAGGCTAGCGTATCCGGGGAGCTGTTTTTT
>TRBV10-2|TRBJ2-5|TRBD1|.
CASFPVRGLQETQYF
TGCGCCAGCTTTCCTGTTAGGGGGCTCCAAGAGACCCAGTACTTC
>TRBV5-1|TRBJ1-2|TRBD1|.
CASSLGTGGGYGYTF
TGCGCCAGCAGCCTCGGGACAGGGGGCGGGTATGGCTACACCTTC
>TRBV6-6|TRBJ2-1|TRBD2|.
CASRSGGADRNEQFF
TGTGCCAGCAGAAGCGGGGGGGCCGATCGCAATGAGCAGTTCTTC
>TRBV25-1|TRBJ2-5|.|.
CASSGGTETQYF
TGTGCCAGCAGTGGCGGGACTGAGACCCAGTACTTC
>TRBV19|TRBJ2-7|TRBD2|.
CASMGGSSYEQYF
TGTGCCAGTATGGGCGGGAGCTCCTACGAGCAGTACTTC
>TRBV5-4|TRBJ2-5|.|.
CASSPPDSFGRRETQYF
TGTGCCAGCAGCCCTCCCGACTCATTCGGGAGACGTGAGACCCAGTACTTC
>TRBV11-2|TRBJ2-3|TRBD2|.
CASSSTRENLRDTQYF
TGTGCCAGCAGCAGTACGCGGGAGAACCTACGAGATACGCAGTATTTT
>TRBV6-5|TRBJ2-1|TRBD2|.
CASSRLASNEQFF
TGTGCCAGCAGTAGACTAGCTTCCAATGAGCAGTTCTTC
>TRBV7-3|TRBJ1-1|TRBD1|few
CASSTGGEGTEAFF
TGTGCCAGCAGCACAGGGGGGGAAGGCACTGAAGCTTTCTTT
>TRBV28|TRBJ2-7|.|.
CASSLRLGAYEQYF
TGTGCCAGCAGTTTAAGGCTAGGGGCCTACGAGCAGTACTTC
>TRBV5-4|TRBJ2-3|.|.
CASSLGTVTDTQYF
TGTGCCAGCAGCTTGGGAACTGTCACAGATACGCAGTATTTT
>TRBV18|TRBJ1-5|.|.
CASSRGGNSNQPQHF
TGTGCCAGCTCTCGGGGCGGGAATAGCAATCAGCCCCAGCATTTT
>TRBV10-1|TRBJ2-3|TRBD2|few
CASSAGGSTDTQYF
TGCGCCAGCAGTGCGGGGGGAAGCACAGATACGCAGTATTTT
>TRBV4-1|TRBJ2-5|.|.
CASSQDRGRGETQYF
TGCGCCAGCAGCCAAGACCGGGGGAGGGGGGAGACCCAGTACTTC
>TRBV28|TRBJ2-1|.|.
CASSLLGGTYNEQFF
TGTGCCAGCAGTCTACTCGGAGGAACCTACAATGAGCAGTTCTTC
>TRBV28|TRBJ1-3|.|few
CASQIGTSGNTIYF
TGTGCCAGCCAGATCGGGACATCTGGAAACACCATATATTTT
>TRBV28|TRBJ2-7|.|.
CASSLNSGVEEQYF
TGTGCCAGCAGTTTAAATTCAGGGGTTGAAGAGCAGTACTTC
>TRBV4-2|TRBJ2-1|TRBD2|.
CASSHKGLAANEQFF
TGTGCCAGCAGCCACAAGGGACTAGCGGCTAATGAGCAGTTCTTC
>TRBV11-2|TRBJ1-2|.|.
CASSPVVGYGYTF
TGTGCCAGCAGCCCGGTAGTTGGCTATGGCTACACCTTC
>TRBV18|TRBJ1-1|TRBD1|.
CASSLRDRGWTEAFF
TGTGCCAGCTCACTAAGGGACAGGGGGTGGACTGAAGCTTTCTTT
>TRBV15|TRBJ2-1|TRBD1|.
CATSPAVQGNEQFF
TGTGCCACCAGCCCCGCGGTACAGGGGAATGAGCAGTTCTTC
>TRBV21-1|TRBJ2-5|.|.
CASSMLRTGGAETQYF
TGTGCCAGCAGCATGCTGAGGACAGGGGGAGCAGAGACCCAGTACTTC
>TRBV18|TRBJ2-5|.|.
CASSPTGKETQYF
TGTGCCAGCTCACCAACAGGGAAAGAGACCCAGTACTTC
>TRBV19|TRBJ1-2|.|.
CASRRSGDQLLFRYGYTF
TGTGCCAGTAGACGATCAGGGGACCAATTACTCTTTCGGTATGGCTACACCTTC
>TRBV2|TRBJ1-4|.|.
CASSDSTGSEKLFF
TGTGCCAGCAGTGATTCTACAGGGTCCGAAAAACTGTTTTTT
>TRBV7-9|TRBJ1-1|.|few
CASTFGTPATEAFF
TGTGCCAGCACTTTCGGGACACCCGCCACTGAAGCTTTCTTT
>TRBV27|TRBJ1-5|.|.
CASSLWRNQPQHF
TGTGCCAGCAGTTTATGGCGCAATCAGCCCCAGCATTTT
>TRBV18|TRBJ1-2|.|.
CASSPRAAPGYTF
TGTGCCAGCTCACCCCGCGCGGCCCCTGGCTACACCTTC
>TRBV5-8|TRBJ1-1|TRBD1|.
CASSLTPGQGANTEAFF
TGTGCCAGCAGCCTGACCCCGGGACAGGGGGCGAACACTGAAGCTTTCTTT
>TRBV11-2|TRBJ2-7|.|.
CASSLAEGHYEQYF
TGTGCCAGCAGCTTGGCGGAAGGACATTACGAGCAGTACTTC
>TRBV5-4|TRBJ1-6|TRBD1|.
CASSPGTGSSPLHF
TGTGCCAGCAGCCCAGGGACAGGGAGCTCACCCCTCCACTTT
>TRBV6-6|TRBJ2-5|TRBD2|.
CASRPEAGKGETQYF
TGTGCCAGCAGACCCGAAGCGGGAAAGGGAGAGACCCAGTACTTC
>TRBV9|TRBJ2-5|TRBD2|.
CASSRGPAGGPEETQYF
TGTGCCAGCAGCAGAGGACCAGCGGGAGGGCCGGAGGAGACCCAGTACTTC
>TRBV19|TRBJ1-2|.|few
CASYGGRLGGYTF
TGTGCCAGTTATGGGGGGAGATTGGGTGGCTACACCTTC
>TRBV28|TRBJ1-5|TRBD1|.
CASSPEGAYQPQHF
TGTGCCAGCAGCCCGGAGGGGGCGTATCAGCCCCAGCATTTT
>TRBV2|TRBJ1-3|TRBD1|.
CASRVDRGSGNTIYF
TGTGCCAGCAGGGTGGACAGGGGGAGTGGAAACACCATATATTTT
>TRBV2|TRBJ1-2|.|few
CASSERDYYGYTF
TGTGCCAGCAGTGAAAGGGACTACTATGGCTACACCTTC
>TRBV6-6|TRBJ1-1|.|.
CASSYTPMNTEAFF
TGTGCCAGCAGTTACACTCCAATGAACACTGAAGCTTTCTTT
>TRBV10-3|TRBJ2-3|TRBD2|.
CATTSGGGGTDTQYF
TGTGCCACCACTAGCGGAGGTGGGGGCACAGATACGCAGTATTTT
>TRBV15|TRBJ2-7|TRBD1|.
CATSRGTQGEEQYF
TGTGCCACCAGCAGAGGCACACAGGGGGAGGAGCAGTACTTC
>TRBV5-4|TRBJ2-7|TRBD2|.
CASSLREGRIGEQYF
TGTGCCAGCAGCTTGCGGGAGGGCCGCATCGGCGAGCAGTACTTC
>TRBV5-1|TRBJ1-1|.|.
CASSSLDGNTEAFF
TGCGCCAGCAGCTCGCTAGACGGAAACACTGAAGCTTTCTTT
>TRBV30|TRBJ2-2|TRBD1|.
CAWSRDRDFKNTGELFF
TGTGCCTGGAGCCGGGACAGGGACTTCAAGAACACCGGGGAGCTGTTTTTT
>TRBV18|TRBJ2-7|.|.
CASSPLAGGEGEQYF
TGTGCCAGCTCACCACTGGCGGGCGGCGAGGGCGAGCAGTACTTC
>TRBV18|TRBJ2-1|.|.
CASSPPGQGKENEQFF
TGTGCCAGCTCACCACCAGGTCAGGGCAAAGAGAATGAGCAGTTCTTC
>TRBV5-5|TRBJ1-2|.|.
CASSFRGEPNYGYTF
TGTGCCAGCAGCTTCCGGGGAGAACCTAACTATGGCTACACCTTC